This paragraph covers one TCR beta chain sequence. The table came from immunoSEQ multiplex PCR; TCRdb's copy has only in-frame clones and leaves some out. In the table there are tens of thousands of clones, about nine tenths of which are singletons. This specimen comes from a study of technical replicates of blood from a few donors. J was trimmed by 6 bases and V by 5 bases; bases with no gene match: 12. The CDR3 spans 16 residues. The V gene's germline CDR1 is SGHTA and CDR2 FQGNSA. The TCR was taken from a human donor in good health. Specimen: T cells isolated from PBMCs. This rearrangement joins TRBV7-2 to TRBJ2-1, with TRBD2 matching over 8 bases. The CDR3 nucleotides read TGTGCCAGCAGCCGAACCGGGACTAGGATGGTCAATGAGCAGTTCTTC. This encodes CASSRTGTRMVNEQFF.